This T cell receptor beta chain was captured by sequencing in a study of blood T cell repertoires in COVID-19. Study in general: From the United States, Italy and Spain came samples of acute and convalescent COVID-19.

Germline loops: CDR1 LGHDT, CDR2 YNNKEL (reference sequence). Trimming took 3 bases from V and 3 from J, leaving 2 bases between them. This CDR3 is 12 amino acids long. In the study's own analysis: Estimation of nucleated cell counts relied on the amplification of reference gene primers. Here immunoSEQ multiplex PCR was the method, and the copy in TCRdb shows in-frame clones only, minus some. That table supplies the V and J calls and clone size; D and trimming were determined from the DNA. The sample lists about 140,000 clones; roughly four fifths were seen once. This clone was detected a few times. The chain joins TRBV3-1 (or the pseudogene TRBV3-2) to TRBJ2-2; D not certain. This clonotype was sampled from a woman aged 18-29 years who had been exposed to COVID-19. Input material: PBMCs or T cells enriched from blood (not recorded which). The CDR3 here is CASSHYTGELFF. The CDR3 nucleotides are TGTGCCAGCAGCCACTACACCGGGGAGCTGTTTTTT.